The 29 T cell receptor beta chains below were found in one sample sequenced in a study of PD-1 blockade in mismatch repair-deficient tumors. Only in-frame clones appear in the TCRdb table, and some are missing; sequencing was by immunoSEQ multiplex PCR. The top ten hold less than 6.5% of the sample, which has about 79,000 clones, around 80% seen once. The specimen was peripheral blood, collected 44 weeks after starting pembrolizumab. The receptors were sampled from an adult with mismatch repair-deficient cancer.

The CDR3 sequence is CAWASGLAGETQYF. CDR3 coding DNA: TGTGCCTGGGCCTCGGGACTAGCGGGGGAGACCCAGTACTTC. The rearrangement links TRBV30 to TRBJ2-5; 13 bases are shared with TRBD2. From germline, CDR1 is GTSNPN and CDR2 SVGIG (reference sequence). This CDR3 comprises 14 residues. V dropped 5 bases and J dropped 5; count of bases not matched to a gene: 5.

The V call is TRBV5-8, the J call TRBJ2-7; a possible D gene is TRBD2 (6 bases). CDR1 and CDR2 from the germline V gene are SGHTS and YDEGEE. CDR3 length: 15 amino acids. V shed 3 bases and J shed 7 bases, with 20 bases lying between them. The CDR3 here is CASSSGDFLLGEQYF. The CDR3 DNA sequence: TGTGCCAGCAGCTCGGGGGACTTCCTGCTGGGAGAGCAGTACTTC.

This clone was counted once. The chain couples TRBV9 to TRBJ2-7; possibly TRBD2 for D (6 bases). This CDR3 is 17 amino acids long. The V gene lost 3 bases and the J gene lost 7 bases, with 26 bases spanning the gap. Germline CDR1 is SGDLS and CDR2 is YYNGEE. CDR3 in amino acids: CASSDTFVDGGAGEQYF. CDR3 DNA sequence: TGTGCCAGCAGCGACACCTTCGTGGACGGAGGGGCCGGAGAGCAGTACTTC.

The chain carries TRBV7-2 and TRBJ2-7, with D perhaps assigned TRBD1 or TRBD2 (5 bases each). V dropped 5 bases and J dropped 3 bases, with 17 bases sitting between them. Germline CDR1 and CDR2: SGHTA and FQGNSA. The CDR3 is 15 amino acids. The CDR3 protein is CASSPLWDAVYEQYF. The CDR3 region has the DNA TGTGCCAGCAGCCCACTGTGGGACGCCGTCTACGAGCAGTACTTC.

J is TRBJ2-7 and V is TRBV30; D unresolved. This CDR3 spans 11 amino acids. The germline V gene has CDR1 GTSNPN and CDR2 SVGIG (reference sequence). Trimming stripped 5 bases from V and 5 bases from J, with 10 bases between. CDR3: CAWGGRNEQYF. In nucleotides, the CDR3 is TGTGCCTGGGGTGGACGGAACGAGCAGTACTTC.

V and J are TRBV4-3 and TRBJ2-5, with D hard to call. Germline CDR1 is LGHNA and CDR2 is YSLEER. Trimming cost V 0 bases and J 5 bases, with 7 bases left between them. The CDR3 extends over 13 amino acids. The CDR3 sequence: CASSQETRETQYF. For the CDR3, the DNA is TGCGCCAGCAGCCAAGAAACGAGGGAGACCCAGTACTTC.

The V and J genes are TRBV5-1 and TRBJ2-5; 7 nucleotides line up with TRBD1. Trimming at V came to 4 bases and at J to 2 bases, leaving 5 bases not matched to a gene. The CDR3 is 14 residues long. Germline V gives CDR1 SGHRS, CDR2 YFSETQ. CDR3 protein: CASSLDRAQETQYF. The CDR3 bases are TGCGCCAGCAGCCTTGACAGGGCACAAGAGACCCAGTACTTC.

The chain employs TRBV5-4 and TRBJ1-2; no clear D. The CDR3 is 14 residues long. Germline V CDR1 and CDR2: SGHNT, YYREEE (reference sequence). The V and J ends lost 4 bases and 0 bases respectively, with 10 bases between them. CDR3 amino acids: CASSPQGANYGYTF. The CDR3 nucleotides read TGTGCCAGCAGCCCTCAAGGAGCTAACTATGGCTACACCTTC.

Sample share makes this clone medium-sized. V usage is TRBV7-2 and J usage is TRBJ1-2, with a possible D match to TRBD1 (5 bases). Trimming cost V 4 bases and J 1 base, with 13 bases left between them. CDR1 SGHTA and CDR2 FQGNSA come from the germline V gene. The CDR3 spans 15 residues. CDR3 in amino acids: CASSWGSGSNYGYTF. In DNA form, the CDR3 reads TGTGCCAGCAGCTGGGGATCAGGGAGTAACTATGGCTACACCTTC.

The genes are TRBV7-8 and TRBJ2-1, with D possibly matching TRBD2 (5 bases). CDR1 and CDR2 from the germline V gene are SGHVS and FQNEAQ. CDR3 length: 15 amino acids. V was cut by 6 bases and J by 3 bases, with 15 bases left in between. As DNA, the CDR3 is TGTGCCAGCAGTATAGAGGGCCGAAACTACAATGAGCAGTTCTTC. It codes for CASSIEGRNYNEQFF.

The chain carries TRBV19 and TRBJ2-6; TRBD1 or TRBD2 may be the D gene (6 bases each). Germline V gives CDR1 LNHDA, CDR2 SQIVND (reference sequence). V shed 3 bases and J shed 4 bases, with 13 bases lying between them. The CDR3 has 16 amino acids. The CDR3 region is CASSIRGPTGANVLTF. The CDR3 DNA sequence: TGTGCCAGTAGTATTCGGGGGCCGACCGGGGCCAACGTCCTGACTTTC.

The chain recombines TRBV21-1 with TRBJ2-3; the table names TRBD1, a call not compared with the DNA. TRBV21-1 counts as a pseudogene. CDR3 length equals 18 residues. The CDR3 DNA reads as TGTGCCAGCAGCAATACGACAGGGGTAGAATTCTTCACAGATACGCAGTATTTT. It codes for CASSNTTGVEFFTDTQYF.

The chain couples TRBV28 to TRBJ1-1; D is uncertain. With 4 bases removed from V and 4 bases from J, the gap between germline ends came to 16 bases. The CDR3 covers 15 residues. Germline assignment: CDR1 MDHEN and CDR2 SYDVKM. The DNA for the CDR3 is TGTGCCAGCAGTTCCTCAGGCCAGGCGCGCACTGAAGCTTTCTTT. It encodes CASSSSGQARTEAFF.

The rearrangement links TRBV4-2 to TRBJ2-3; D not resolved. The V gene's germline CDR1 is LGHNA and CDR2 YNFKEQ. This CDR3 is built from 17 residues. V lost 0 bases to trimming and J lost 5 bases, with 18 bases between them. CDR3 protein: CASSQEKKALRQDTQYF. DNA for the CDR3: TGTGCCAGCAGCCAAGAGAAAAAGGCACTAAGACAAGATACGCAGTATTTT.

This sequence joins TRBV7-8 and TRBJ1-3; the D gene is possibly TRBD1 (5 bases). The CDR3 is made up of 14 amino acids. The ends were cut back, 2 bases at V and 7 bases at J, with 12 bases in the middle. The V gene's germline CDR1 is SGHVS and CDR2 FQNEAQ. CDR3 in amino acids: CASSLRGRGNTIYF. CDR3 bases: TGTGCCAGCAGCTTACGGGGTCGGGGGAACACCATATATTTT.

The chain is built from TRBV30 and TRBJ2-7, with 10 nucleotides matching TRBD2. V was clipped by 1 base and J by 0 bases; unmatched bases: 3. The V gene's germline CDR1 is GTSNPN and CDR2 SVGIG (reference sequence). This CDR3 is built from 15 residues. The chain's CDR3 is CAWSGGTSASYEQYF. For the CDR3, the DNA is TGTGCCTGGAGTGGGGGGACTAGCGCCTCCTACGAGCAGTACTTC. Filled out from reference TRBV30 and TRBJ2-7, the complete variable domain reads SQTIHQWPATLVQPVGSPLSLECTVEGTSNPNLYWYRQAAGRGLQLLFYSVGIGQISSEVPQNLSASRPQDRQFILSSKKLLLSDSGFYLCAWSGGTSASYEQYFGPGTRLTVT.

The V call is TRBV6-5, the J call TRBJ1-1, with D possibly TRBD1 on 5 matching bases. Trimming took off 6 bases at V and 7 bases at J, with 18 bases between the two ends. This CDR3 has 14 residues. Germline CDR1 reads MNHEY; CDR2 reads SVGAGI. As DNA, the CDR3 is TGTGCCAGCAGCCGATGGGGGATAAACCTTGAAGCTTTCTTT. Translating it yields CASSRWGINLEAFF.

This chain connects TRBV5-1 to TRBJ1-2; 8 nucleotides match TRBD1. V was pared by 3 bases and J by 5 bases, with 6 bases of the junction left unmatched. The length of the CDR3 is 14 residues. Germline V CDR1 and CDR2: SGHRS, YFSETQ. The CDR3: CASSSGQAYYGYTF. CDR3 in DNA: TGCGCCAGCAGCTCGGGACAGGCCTATTATGGCTACACCTTC. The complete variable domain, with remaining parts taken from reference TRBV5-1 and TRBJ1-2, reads KAGVTQTPRYLIKTRGQQVTLSCSPISGHRSVSWYQQTPGQGLQFLFEYFSETQRNKGNFPGRFSGRQFSNSRSEMNVSTLELGDSALYLCASSSGQAYYGYTFGSGTRLTVV.

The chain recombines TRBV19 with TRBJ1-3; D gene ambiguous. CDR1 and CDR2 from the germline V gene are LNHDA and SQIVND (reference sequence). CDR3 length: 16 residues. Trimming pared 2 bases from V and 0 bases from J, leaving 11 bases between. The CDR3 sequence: CASSIIGQISGNTIYF. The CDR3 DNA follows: TGTGCCAGTAGTATAATCGGGCAGATCTCTGGAAACACCATATATTTT.

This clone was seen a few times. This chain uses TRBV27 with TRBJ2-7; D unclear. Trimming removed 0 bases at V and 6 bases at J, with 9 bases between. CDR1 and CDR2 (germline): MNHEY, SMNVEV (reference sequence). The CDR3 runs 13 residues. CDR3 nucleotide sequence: TGTGCCAGCAGTTTATCAGGGTTCGCCGAGCAGTACTTC. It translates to CASSLSGFAEQYF.

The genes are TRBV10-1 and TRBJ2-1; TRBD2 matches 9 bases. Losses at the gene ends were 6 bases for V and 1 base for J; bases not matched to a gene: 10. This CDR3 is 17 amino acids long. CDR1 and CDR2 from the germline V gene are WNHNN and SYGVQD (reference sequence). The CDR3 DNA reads TGCGCCAGCAGCGGAGCGGGAGGCTACCTTTCCTACAATGAGCAGTTCTTC. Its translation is CASSGAGGYLSYNEQFF.

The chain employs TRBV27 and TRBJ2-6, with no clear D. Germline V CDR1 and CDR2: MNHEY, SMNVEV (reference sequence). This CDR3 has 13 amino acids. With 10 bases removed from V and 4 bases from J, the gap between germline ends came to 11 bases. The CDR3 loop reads CATAAGGANVLTF. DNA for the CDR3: TGTGCCACCGCAGCTGGAGGGGCCAACGTCCTGACTTTC.

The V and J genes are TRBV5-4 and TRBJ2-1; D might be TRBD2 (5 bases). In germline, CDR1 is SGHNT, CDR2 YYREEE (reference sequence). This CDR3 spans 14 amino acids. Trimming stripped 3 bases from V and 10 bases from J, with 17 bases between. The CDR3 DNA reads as TGTGCCAGCAGCTCGCGCTCACTAGACGGGGAGCAGTTCTTC. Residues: CASSSRSLDGEQFF.

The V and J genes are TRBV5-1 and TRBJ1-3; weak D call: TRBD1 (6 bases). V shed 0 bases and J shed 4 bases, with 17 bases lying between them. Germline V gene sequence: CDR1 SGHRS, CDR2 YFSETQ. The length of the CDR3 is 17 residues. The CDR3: CASSLGSGQRAGNTIYF. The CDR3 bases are TGCGCCAGCAGCTTGGGTTCGGGACAAAGAGCGGGAAACACCATATATTTT.

Here the CDR3 reads CASSPGVGRLKDTQYF. DNA of the CDR3: TGTGCCAGCAGCCCAGGGGTCGGCAGATTAAAAGATACGCAGTATTTT. The chain has TRBV9 and TRBJ2-3; D might be TRBD1 (6 bases). V was cut by 4 bases and J by 5 bases, with 20 bases left in between. There are 16 residues in the CDR3. Germline V gives CDR1 SGDLS, CDR2 YYNGEE.

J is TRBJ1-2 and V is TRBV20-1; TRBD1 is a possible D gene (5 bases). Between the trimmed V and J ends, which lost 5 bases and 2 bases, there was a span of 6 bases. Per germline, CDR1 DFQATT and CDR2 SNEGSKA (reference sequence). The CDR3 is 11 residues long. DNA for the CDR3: TGCAGTGCTGGGGACAACTATGGCTACACCTTC. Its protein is CSAGDNYGYTF.

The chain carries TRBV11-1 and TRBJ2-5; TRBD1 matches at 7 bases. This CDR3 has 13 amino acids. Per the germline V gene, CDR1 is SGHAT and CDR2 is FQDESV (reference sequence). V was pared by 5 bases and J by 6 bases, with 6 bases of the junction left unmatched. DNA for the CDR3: TGTGCCAGCAGCAGACAGGGTGGAAAGACCCAGTACTTC. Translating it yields CASSRQGGKTQYF.

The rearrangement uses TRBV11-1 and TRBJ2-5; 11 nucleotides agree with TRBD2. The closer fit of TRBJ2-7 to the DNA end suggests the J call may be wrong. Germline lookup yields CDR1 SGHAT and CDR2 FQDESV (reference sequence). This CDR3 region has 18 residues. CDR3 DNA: TGTGCCAGCAGCCAAGGGACTAGCGGAGAACTGCGGAACTACGAGCAGTACTTC. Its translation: CASSQGTSGELRNYEQYF.

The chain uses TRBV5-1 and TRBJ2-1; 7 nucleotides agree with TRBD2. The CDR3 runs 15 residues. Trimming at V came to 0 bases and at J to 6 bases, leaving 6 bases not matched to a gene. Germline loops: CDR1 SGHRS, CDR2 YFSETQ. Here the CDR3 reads CASSLAGGRANEQFF. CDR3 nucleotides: TGCGCCAGCAGCTTGGCCGGGGGGAGGGCCAATGAGCAGTTCTTC.